The next 7 T cell receptor beta chains were all read from a single sample in a study of spatial heterogeneity in lung cancer. As for time point: sample taken at primary tumor resection. A single record per CDR3 protein comes from TCRdb applying MiXCR to the 5' RACE reads. This sample has about 2,800 distinct CDR3 sequences, with 6.5% to 8.5% found just once. The sample in question was normal lung tissue next to the tumor, obtained at surgery. These receptors came from a male donor with early-stage non-small cell lung cancer.

This clonotype is medium-sized. The chain is built from TRBV14 and TRBJ2-1, with 8 bases aligning to TRBD2. This CDR3 has 15 residues. V trimming: 4 bases; J trimming: 8 bases; junction bases outside the gene matches: 10. CDR1 is SGHDN and CDR2 is FVKESK in the germline V gene. The CDR3 bases are TGTGCCAGCAGCCTCGGTTCCGGGGGGGCCTATGAGCAGTTCTTC. The encoded protein is CASSLGSGGAYEQFF.

The rearrangement links TRBV5-1 to TRBJ2-5, with 14 bases aligning to TRBD2. Germline trimming cut 4 bases from V and 5 bases from J; bases unmatched to any gene: 7. The CDR3 extends over 16 amino acids. The germline CDR1 and CDR2 sequences are SGHRS and YFSETQ. The CDR3 spells CASSPGLAGERETQYF. The CDR3 nucleotides are TGCGCCAGCAGCCCGGGACTAGCGGGAGAACGTGAGACCCAGTACTTC.

By its share, this clonotype is medium-sized (0.01 to 0.1%). The rearrangement links TRBV13 to TRBJ1-4; D perhaps matches TRBD1 (5 bases). The CDR3 runs 17 residues. V was shortened by 1 base and J by 7 bases, with 19 bases between the two germline ends. CDR1 PRHDT and CDR2 FYEKMQ come from the germline V gene (reference sequence). The CDR3 loop is CASSLAGGGTGPEKLFF. The CDR3, as DNA: TGTGCCAGCAGCTTAGCGGGCGGGGGGACCGGCCCTGAAAAACTGTTTTTT. The full variable domain, rest sourced from reference TRBV13 and TRBJ1-4, is AAGVIQSPRHLIKEKRETATLKCYPIPRHDTVYWYQQGPGQDPQFLISFYEKMQSDKGSIPDRFSAQQFSDYHSELNMSSLELGDSALYFCASSLAGGGTGPEKLFFGSGTQLSVL.

This clonotype is labeled as medium-sized. The chain carries TRBV5-5 and TRBJ1-1; no reliable D call. This CDR3 region has 13 residues. From germline, CDR1 is SGHKS and CDR2 YYEKEE (reference sequence). Between the trimmed V and J ends, which lost 1 base and 1 base, there was a span of 5 bases. The CDR3 here is CASSLRWNTEAFF. In DNA, the CDR3 is TGTGCCAGCAGCTTGAGGTGGAACACTGAAGCTTTCTTT.

The chain is built from TRBV7-9 and TRBJ1-4, with a tentative D call TRBD1 (6 bases). Germline V CDR1 and CDR2: SEHNR, FQNEAQ (reference sequence). Trimming shortened V by 5 bases and J by 6 bases, and 13 bases separated the two germline ends. The CDR3 contains 14 residues. CDR3 DNA sequence: TGTGCCAGCAGCAGGACGGGGGGCGATGAAAAACTGTTTTTT. Its protein product is CASSRTGGDEKLFF.

The chain joins TRBV27 to TRBJ2-1, with a weak D call TRBD1 (7 bases). The CDR3 sequence is 16 residues long. Germline lookup yields CDR1 MNHEY and CDR2 SMNVEV (reference sequence). Trimming took off 5 bases at V and 1 base at J, with 15 bases between the two ends. The CDR3 spells CASSIRQGGSYNEQFF. The CDR3 DNA follows: TGTGCCAGCAGTATCCGACAGGGAGGTTCCTACAATGAGCAGTTCTTC.

Sample share makes this clonotype medium-sized. The chain couples TRBV3-1 to TRBJ1-4, with a tentative D call TRBD1 (5 bases). From germline, CDR1 is LGHDT and CDR2 YNNKEL (reference sequence). CDR3 length: 16 residues. Trimming took off 4 bases at V and 5 bases at J, with 17 bases between the two ends. The CDR3 spells CASSPPTGGANEKLFF. Here the CDR3 DNA reads TGTGCCAGCAGCCCACCCACTGGGGGAGCAAATGAAAAACTGTTTTTT.